This T cell receptor (beta chain) derives from a study of OX40 agonist ivuxolimab in advanced cancers. In the study overall: An anti-OX40 (CD134) antibody with agonistic activity, ivuxolimab, was administered to patients. Anti-PD-1, anti-PD-L1 or anti-CTLA-4 therapy given earlier was allowed, and over 35% had some.

Worth noting for this clone: Its specificity is not known.

Losses at the gene ends were 5 bases for V and 6 bases for J; bases not matched to a gene: 13. The CDR3 loop spans 15 amino acids. Germline lookup yields CDR1 SEHNR and CDR2 FQNEAQ (reference sequence). Findings and caveats of the study: By week 6 at 0.1 to 3.0 mg/kg, blood CD4+ and CD8+ T cells had expanded clonally.

Repertoires were generated with immunoSEQ multiplex PCR, while TCRdb's copy carries only in-frame clones and drops some. Here the sample spans fewer than 25,000 clones, more than 65% being singletons. The sequencing here drew on CD4+ or CD8+ T cells sorted from blood, taken in a trial of the OX40 agonist ivuxolimab. This receptor was identified in an adult with an advanced solid tumor such as melanoma, head and neck, liver or kidney cancer. The chain couples TRBV7-9 to TRBJ2-7; 7 nucleotides align to TRBD1. The CDR3 sequence is CASSPPNDRDREQYF. Here the CDR3 DNA reads TGTGCCAGCAGCCCTCCGAACGACAGGGATCGCGAGCAGTACTTC.